This T cell receptor (beta chain) was identified in a study of memory CD8 T cells in hepatitis C reinfection. On the study more broadly: Two donors cleared primary HCV but became chronic after reinfection.

TCRdb keeps only in-frame clones here, not all; method: immunoSEQ multiplex PCR. Of 40,000 to 60,000 clones listed, 85% to 90% were seen once; the top ten hold 1%. V dropped 5 bases and J dropped 4 bases, with 12 bases sitting between them. The CDR3 runs 13 residues. Per the germline V gene, CDR1 is MNHEY and CDR2 is SMNVEV (reference sequence). Time point specified: pre-reinfection, 55 to 20 weeks before reinfection detection. The sorted cells went straight to TCR sequencing with no prior in vitro expansion. V and J are TRBV27 and TRBJ2-7; possibly TRBD2 for D (5 bases). The sample consisted of naive CD8+ T cells sorted from blood. The TCR comes from a man aged 18-30 years with hepatitis C virus infection. In DNA, the CDR3 is TGTGCCAGCAGTCCCCGCCCGGGGTACGAGCAGTACGTC. Its translation is CASSPRPGYEQYV.